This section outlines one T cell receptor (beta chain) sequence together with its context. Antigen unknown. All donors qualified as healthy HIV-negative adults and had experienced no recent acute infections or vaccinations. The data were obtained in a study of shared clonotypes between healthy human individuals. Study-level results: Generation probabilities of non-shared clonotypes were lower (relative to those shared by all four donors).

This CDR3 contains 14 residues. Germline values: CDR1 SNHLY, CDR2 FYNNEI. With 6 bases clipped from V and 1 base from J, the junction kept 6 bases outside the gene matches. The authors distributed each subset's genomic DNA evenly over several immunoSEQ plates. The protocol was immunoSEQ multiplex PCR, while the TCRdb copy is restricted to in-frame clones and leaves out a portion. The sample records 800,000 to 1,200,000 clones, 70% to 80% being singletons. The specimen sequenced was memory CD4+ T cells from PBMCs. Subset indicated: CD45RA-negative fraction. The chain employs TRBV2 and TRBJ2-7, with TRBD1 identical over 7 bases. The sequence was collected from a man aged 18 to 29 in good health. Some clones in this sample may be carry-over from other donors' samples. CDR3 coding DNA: TGTGCCAGCAGGACGGGACAGCAATCCTACGAGCAGTACTTC. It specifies CASRTGQQSYEQYF. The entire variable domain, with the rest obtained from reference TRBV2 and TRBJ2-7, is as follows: EPEVTQTPSHQVTQMGQEVILRCVPISNHLYFYWYRQILGQKVEFLVSFYNNEISEKSEIFDDQFSVERPDGSNFTLKIRSTKLEDSAMYFCASRTGQQSYEQYFGPGTRLTVT.